The sequence of this TCR beta chain was determined in a study of blood T cell repertoires in COVID-19. As for the study in general: COVID-19 samples collected from the United States, Italy and Spain covered acute and convalescent phases.

This clone was detected once. Under the authors' procedure: Reference gene primer amplification gave nucleated cell count estimates. The method was immunoSEQ multiplex PCR; TCRdb's version includes in-frame clones alone and lacks a portion of them. From that table come the V and J calls and clone size; the DNA was used to work out D and trimming. The table records about 160,000 clones, just under 95% of them present only once. Sequencing used peripheral blood. This TCR derives from a woman aged 50 to 60 with acute or convalescent COVID-19.

CDR3 residues: CASTAGSSYEQYF. Here the CDR3 DNA reads TGTGCCAGCACGGCAGGCAGCTCCTACGAGCAGTACTTC. The chain combines TRBV28 with TRBJ2-7; no definite D call. Germline CDR1 and CDR2: MDHEN and SYDVKM. The CDR3 consists of 13 residues. V was cut by 7 bases and J by 0 bases, with 10 bases left in between.